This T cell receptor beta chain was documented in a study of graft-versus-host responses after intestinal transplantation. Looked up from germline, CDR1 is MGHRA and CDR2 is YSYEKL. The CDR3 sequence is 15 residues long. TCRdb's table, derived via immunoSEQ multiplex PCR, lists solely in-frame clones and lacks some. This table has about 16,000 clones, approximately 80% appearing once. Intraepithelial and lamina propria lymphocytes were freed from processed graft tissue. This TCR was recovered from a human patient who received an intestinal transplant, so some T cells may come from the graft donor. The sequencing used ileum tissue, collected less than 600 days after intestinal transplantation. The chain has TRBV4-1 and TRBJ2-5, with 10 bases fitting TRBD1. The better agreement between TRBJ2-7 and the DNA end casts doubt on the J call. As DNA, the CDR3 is TGCGCCAGCAGCCGGACAGGGGGGAGCTCCTACGAGCAGTACTTC. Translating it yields CASSRTGGSSYEQYF.